The sequence of this T cell receptor beta chain was determined in a study of T-cell reconstitution after alpha-beta-depleted transplantation in children. Trimming removed 3 bases from V and 2 bases from J; junction bases left unmatched: 7. CDR3 length: 16 amino acids. The germline CDR1 and CDR2 sequences are ENHRY and SYGVKD. In this sample, this clonotype turned up many times. Unique molecular identifiers were used to barcode this TCRbeta library. TCRdb redid the calling of the PCR reads with MiXCR, one entry per CDR3 protein. The table shows about 610,000 distinct CDR3 sequences, with 10% occurring only once.

The material sequenced was PBMCs from the stem cell graft donor, taken from the stem cell graft. This clonotype originated in a human donor who donated a stem cell graft to a child with acute myeloid leukemia. The V and J genes are TRBV10-3 and TRBJ2-1; 7 nucleotides align to TRBD2. CDR3 nucleotide sequence: TGTGCCATCAGTGATCCCCCCAGCGGGACCTACAATGAGCAGTTCTTC. Its protein product is CAISDPPSGTYNEQFF.